The rows below give T cell receptor beta chains drawn from one sample of a study of beta chain features in type 1 diabetes. Generated by immunoSEQ multiplex PCR, the TCRdb table keeps only in-frame clones and is missing some. The table shows roughly 240,000 clones, with around 24% occurring only once. Specimen: naive CD4+ T cells from blood. The origin of the receptors is a woman aged 25 to 39 with type 1 diabetes. CDR3s include the opening cysteine and the closing phenylalanine or tryptophan. A D gene is named only where the DNA matches it firmly. The size field is filled for only some rows; it gives once, few, many or a size class.

DNA	CDR3	D	J	V	size
TGCAGCGTTGAGCGCCAGGCAAGGACAGATACGCAGTATTTT	CSVERQARTDTQYF	NA	TRBJ2-3	TRBV29-1	few
TGTGCCTGGAGGCGGGAGCCTACCTTCTACGAGCAGTACTTC	CAWRREPTFYEQYF	TRBD2	TRBJ2-7	TRBV30	few
TGTGCCAGCAGCTTGACTAGCGGATACAATGAGCAGTTCTTC	CASSLTSGYNEQFF	TRBD2	TRBJ2-1	TRBV7-9	NA
TGCGCCAGCAGCTTGGGGGCGGGCGGCTCCGAGAGGCAGTACTTC	CASSLGAGGSERQYF	NA	TRBJ2-7	TRBV5-1	NA
TGTGCCAGCAGTGTTTTTGAGGGAGAGACCCAGTACTTC	CASSVFEGETQYF	NA	TRBJ2-5	TRBV2	few
TGTGCCAGGGGATACGATGACAGGAACACTGAAGCTTTCTTT	CARGYDDRNTEAFF	NA	TRBJ1-1	TRBV7-2	NA
TGTGCAAGTCGCTTAGCAGCAAGCGGCCAATTCCAAGAGACCCAGTACTTC	CASRLAASGQFQETQYF	NA	TRBJ2-5	TRBV12-2	few
TGTGCCAGCAGTGTAGAACAGAGCACAGATACGCAGTATTTT	CASSVEQSTDTQYF	NA	TRBJ2-3	TRBV2	few
TGCGCCAGCAGCTTTTTAGCCGGAGGTTCAGTAGAACAGTACTTC	CASSFLAGGSVEQYF	NA	TRBJ2-7	TRBV5-1	NA
TGTGCCACGGAGGTCATGAACACTGAAGCTTTCTTT	CATEVMNTEAFF	NA	TRBJ1-1	TRBV28	NA
TGTGCCAGCAGTTTATCGGGACAGCTAGGCAATGAGCAGTTCTTC	CASSLSGQLGNEQFF	TRBD1	TRBJ2-1	TRBV27	few
TGTGCCAGCAGCCTGGCCTCGGGTGAGCAGTTCTTC	CASSLASGEQFF	NA	TRBJ2-1	TRBV11-2	few
TGTGCCAGCTCACCACCGCAAGCGGGAGTAGGCACCGGGGAGCTGTTTTTT	CASSPPQAGVGTGELFF	TRBD2	TRBJ2-2	TRBV18	NA
TGTGCCAGCAGTTACTCGACCGGGGACGAGCAGTACTTC	CASSYSTGDEQYF	NA	TRBJ2-7	TRBV6-5	NA
TGTGCCAGCTCACCACTAGCGGGTAGGGCAGATACGCAGTATTTT	CASSPLAGRADTQYF	TRBD2	TRBJ2-3	TRBV18	NA
TGCGCCAGCAGCTTGGAAGGCGGGAGAAGGACCGGGGAGCTGTTTTTT	CASSLEGGRRTGELFF	TRBD2	TRBJ2-2	TRBV5-1	few
TGTGCCAGCAGTCCGACTAGCGGGAGGGCTGTCTACAATGAGCAGTTCTTC	CASSPTSGRAVYNEQFF	TRBD2	TRBJ2-1	TRBV27	few
TGTGCCAGCAGTTTAGGGCGGGCTTCCTACGAGCAGTACTTC	CASSLGRASYEQYF	NA	TRBJ2-7	TRBV28	NA
TGTGCCAGCAGCTTAGGCAGGAACTATGGCTACACCTTC	CASSLGRNYGYTF	NA	TRBJ1-2	TRBV7-9	few
TGTGCCAGCAGTCAAACTTATCCAGAGCAGTACTTC	CASSQTYPEQYF	NA	TRBJ2-7	TRBV13	NA
TGTGCTAGTGGTTCTGGGAGAAGCACAGATACGCAGTATTTT	CASGSGRSTDTQYF	NA	TRBJ2-3	TRBV12-5	NA
TGCAGCGTTGAAATGTTGGTAGCGGGAGGGCCTGGCACAGATACGCAGTATTTT	CSVEMLVAGGPGTDTQYF	TRBD2	TRBJ2-3	TRBV29-1	NA
TGCGCCAGTTCTACAGGATCCTACGAGCAGTACTTC	CASSTGSYEQYF	NA	TRBJ2-7	TRBV5-1	NA
TGTGCCAGCAGTCTGACAGGGCCCGCCGGGGAGCTGTTTTTT	CASSLTGPAGELFF	TRBD1	TRBJ2-2	TRBV6-5	NA
TGTGCCTGGAGTGTGGGGAGGCTGGAGACCCAGTACTTC	CAWSVGRLETQYF	NA	TRBJ2-5	TRBV30	NA
TGCGCCAGCAGCCAAGATTTGAGGCGGGTCGATCAGCCCCAGCATTTT	CASSQDLRRVDQPQHF	NA	TRBJ1-5	TRBV4-1	few
TGTGCCAGCAGCTTAGCGTCGGGAACTAATGAAAAACTGTTTTTT	CASSLASGTNEKLFF	NA	TRBJ1-4	TRBV7-8	few
TGTGCTAGTGTCCCGACAGGGGCTGAGACCCAGTACTTC	CASVPTGAETQYF	TRBD1	TRBJ2-5	TRBV12-5	NA
TGTGCCAGCAGTGATCGGAGCTACGAGCAGTACTTC	CASSDRSYEQYF	NA	TRBJ2-7	TRBV2	few
TGTGCCAGCAGACGGACTAGCGGTTTAGGGGAGCAGTTCTTC	CASRRTSGLGEQFF	TRBD2	TRBJ2-1	TRBV7-9	NA
TGTGCCAGCAGTTTACCTGTTAAAGAGACCCAGTACTTC	CASSLPVKETQYF	NA	TRBJ2-5	TRBV28	NA
TGCGCCAGCAGACAGAATAGCGGTACTACTTCCTACAATGAGCAGTTCTTC	CASRQNSGTTSYNEQFF	NA	TRBJ2-1	TRBV5-1	NA
TGCGCCAGCAGCCAGACTACCCCTGGGCTCAATGAGCAGTTCTTC	CASSQTTPGLNEQFF	NA	TRBJ2-1	TRBV5-1	NA
TGTGCCAGTAGTATTTCGGGACTCGGGGATGGCTACACCTTC	CASSISGLGDGYTF	NA	TRBJ1-2	TRBV19	few
TGTGCCAGCAGTGAAAGAGGTCATGGCTACACCTTC	CASSERGHGYTF	NA	TRBJ1-2	TRBV2	NA
TGTGCCAGCAGCCGGGGACAGGGCGGTGAAAAACTGTTTTTT	CASSRGQGGEKLFF	TRBD1	TRBJ1-4	TRBV11-2	few
TGCGCCATACAGGGGGAGGACACTGAAGCTTTCTTT	CAIQGEDTEAFF	TRBD1	TRBJ1-1	TRBV23-1	NA
TGTGCCAGCAGACCCTTTTGGGCGTACTCCTACGAGCAGTACTTC	CASRPFWAYSYEQYF	NA	TRBJ2-7	TRBV7-2	NA
TGTGCCAGCTCTATGGGTCCGGGCGGGTATGGCTACACCTTC	CASSMGPGGYGYTF	NA	TRBJ1-2	TRBV2	few
TGCGCCAGCAGACCTTCCGTCCACATCCAGCAGTACTTC	CASRPSVHIQQYF	NA	TRBJ2-7	TRBV23-1	NA